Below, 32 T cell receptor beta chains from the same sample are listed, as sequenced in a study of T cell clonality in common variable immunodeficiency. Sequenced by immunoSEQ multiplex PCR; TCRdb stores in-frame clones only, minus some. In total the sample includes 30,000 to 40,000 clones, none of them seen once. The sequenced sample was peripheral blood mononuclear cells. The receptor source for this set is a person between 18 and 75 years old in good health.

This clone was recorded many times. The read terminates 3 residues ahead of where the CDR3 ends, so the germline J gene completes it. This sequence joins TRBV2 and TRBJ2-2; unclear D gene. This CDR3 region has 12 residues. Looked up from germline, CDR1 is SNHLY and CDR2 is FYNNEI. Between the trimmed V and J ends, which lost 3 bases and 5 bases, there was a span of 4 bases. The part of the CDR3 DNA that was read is TGTGCCAGCAGTGACCTAACCGGGGAG. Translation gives CASSDLTGE. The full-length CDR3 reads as CASSDLTGELFF.

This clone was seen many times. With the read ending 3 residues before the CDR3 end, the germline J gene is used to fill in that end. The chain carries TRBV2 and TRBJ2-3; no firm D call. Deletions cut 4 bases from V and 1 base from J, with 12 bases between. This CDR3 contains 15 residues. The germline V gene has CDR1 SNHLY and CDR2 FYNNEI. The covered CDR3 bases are TGTGCCAGCAGTGGGGCAGTCCAACGCACAGATACG. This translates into CASSGAVQRTDT. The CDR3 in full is CASSGAVQRTDTQYF.

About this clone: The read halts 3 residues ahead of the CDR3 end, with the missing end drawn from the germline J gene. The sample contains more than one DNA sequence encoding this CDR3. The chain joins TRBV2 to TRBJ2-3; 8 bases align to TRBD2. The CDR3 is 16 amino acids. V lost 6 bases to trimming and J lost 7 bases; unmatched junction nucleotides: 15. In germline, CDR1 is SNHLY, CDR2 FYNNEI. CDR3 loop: CASRPAGGGWGYTQYF. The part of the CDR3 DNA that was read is TGTGCCAGCAGGCCCGCGGGGGGCGGTTGGGGATATACG.

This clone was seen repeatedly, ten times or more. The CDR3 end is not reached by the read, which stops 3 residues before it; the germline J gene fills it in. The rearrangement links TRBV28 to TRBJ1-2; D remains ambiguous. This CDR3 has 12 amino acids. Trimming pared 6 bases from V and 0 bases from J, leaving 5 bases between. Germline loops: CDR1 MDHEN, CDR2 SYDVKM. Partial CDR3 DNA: TGTGCCAGCAGAAGGCCTAACTATGGC. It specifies CASRRPNYG. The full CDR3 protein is CASRRPNYGYTF.

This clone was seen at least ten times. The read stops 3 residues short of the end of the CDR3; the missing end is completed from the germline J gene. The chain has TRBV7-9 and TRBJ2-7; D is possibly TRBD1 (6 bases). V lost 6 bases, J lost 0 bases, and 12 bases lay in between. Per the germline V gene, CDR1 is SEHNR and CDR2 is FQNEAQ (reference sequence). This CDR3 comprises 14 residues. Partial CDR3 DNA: TGTGCCAGCAGGCAGACAGGTTTCTCCTACGAG. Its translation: CASRQTGFSYE. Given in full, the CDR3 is CASRQTGFSYEQYF.

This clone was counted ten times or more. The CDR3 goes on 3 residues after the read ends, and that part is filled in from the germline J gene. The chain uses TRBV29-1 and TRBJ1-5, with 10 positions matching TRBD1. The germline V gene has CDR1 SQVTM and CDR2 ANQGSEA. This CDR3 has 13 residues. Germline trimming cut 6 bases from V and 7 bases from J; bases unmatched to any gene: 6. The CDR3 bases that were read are TGCAGCGTAATTCGGGACAGGGGACAGCCC. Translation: CSVIRDRGQP. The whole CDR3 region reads CSVIRDRGQPQHF.

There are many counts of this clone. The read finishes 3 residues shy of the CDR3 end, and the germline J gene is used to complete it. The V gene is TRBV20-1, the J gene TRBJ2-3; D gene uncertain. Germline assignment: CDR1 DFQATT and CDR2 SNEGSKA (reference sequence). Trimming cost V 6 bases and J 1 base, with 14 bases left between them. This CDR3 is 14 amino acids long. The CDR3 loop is CSAEPSVGTDTQYF. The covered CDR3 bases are TGCAGTGCCGAACCCAGCGTCGGCACAGATACG.

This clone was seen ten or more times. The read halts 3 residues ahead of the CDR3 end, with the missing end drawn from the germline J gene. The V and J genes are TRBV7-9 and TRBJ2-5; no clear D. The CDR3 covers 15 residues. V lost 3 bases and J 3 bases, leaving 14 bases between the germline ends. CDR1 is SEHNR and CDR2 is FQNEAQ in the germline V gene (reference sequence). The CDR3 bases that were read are TGTGCCAGCAGCTTTCGCCTAGATGTGGAAGAGACC. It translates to CASSFRLDVEET. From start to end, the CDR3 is CASSFRLDVEETQYF.

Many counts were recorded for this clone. The CDR3 DNA, read in part, is TGTGCCAGCAGTTACTTCCCAGCGGGGATGAACACCGGGGAG. It specifies CASSYFPAGMNTGE. In full, the CDR3 is CASSYFPAGMNTGELFF. The chain joins TRBV6-2 or TRBV6-3 to TRBJ2-2, with TRBD2 matching 7 bases. The CDR3 goes on 3 residues after the read ends, and that part is filled in from the germline J gene. There are 17 residues in the CDR3. Germline values: CDR1 MNHEY, CDR2 SVGEGT. V shed 1 base, J shed 1 base, and the junction held 6 bases outside the gene matches.

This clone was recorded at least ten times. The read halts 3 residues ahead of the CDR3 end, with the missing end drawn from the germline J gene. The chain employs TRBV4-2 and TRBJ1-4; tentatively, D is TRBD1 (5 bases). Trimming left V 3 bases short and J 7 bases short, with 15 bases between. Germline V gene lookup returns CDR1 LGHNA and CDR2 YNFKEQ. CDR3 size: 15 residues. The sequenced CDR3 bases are TGTGCCAGCAGCCACGAAAGGGGCGCGAGTGAAAAA. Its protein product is CASSHERGASEK. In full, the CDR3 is CASSHERGASEKLFF.

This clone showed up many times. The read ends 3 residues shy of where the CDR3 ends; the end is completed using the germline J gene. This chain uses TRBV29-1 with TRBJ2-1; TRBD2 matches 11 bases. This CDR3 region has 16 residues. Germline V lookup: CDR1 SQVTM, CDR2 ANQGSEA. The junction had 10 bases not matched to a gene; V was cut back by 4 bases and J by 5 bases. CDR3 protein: CSVVDSGRGGHNEQFF. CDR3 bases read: TGCAGCGTTGTGGATAGCGGGAGGGGGGGCCACAATGAG.

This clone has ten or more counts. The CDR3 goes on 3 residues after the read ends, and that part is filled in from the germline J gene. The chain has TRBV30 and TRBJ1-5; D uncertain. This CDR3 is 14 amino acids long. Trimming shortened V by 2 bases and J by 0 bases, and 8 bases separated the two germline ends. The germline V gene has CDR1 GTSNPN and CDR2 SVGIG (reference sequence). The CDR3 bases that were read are TGTGCCTGGAGTCCCCCCAGTAGCAATCAGCCC. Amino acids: CAWSPPSSNQP. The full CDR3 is CAWSPPSSNQPQHF.

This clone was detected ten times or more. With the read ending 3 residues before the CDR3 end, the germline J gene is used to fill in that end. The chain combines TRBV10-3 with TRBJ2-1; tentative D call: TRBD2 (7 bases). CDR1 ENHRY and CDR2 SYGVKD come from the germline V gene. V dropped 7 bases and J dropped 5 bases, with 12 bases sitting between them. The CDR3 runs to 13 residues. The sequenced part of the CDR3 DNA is TGTGCCATCAAGGGGGGGGATGACAATGAG. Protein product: CAIKGGDDNE. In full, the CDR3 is CAIKGGDDNEQFF.

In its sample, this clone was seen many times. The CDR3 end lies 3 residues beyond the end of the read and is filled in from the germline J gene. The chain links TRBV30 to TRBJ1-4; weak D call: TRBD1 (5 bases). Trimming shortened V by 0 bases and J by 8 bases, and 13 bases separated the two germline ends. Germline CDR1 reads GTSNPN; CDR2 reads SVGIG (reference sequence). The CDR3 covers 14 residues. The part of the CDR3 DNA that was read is TGTGCCTGGAGTGTTGGCTGGGGGGAGGAAAAA. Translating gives CAWSVGWGEEK. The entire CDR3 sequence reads CAWSVGWGEEKLFF.

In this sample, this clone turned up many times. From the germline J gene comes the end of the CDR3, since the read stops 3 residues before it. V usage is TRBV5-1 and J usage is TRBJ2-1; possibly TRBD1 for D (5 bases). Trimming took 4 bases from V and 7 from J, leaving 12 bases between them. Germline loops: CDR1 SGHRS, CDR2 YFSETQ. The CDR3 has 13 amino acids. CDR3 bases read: TGCGCCAGCAGCCCTGCAGGGAATAATGAG. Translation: CASSPAGNNE. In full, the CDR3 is CASSPAGNNEQFF. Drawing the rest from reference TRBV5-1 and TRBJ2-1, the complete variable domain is KAGVTQTPRYLIKTRGQQVTLSCSPISGHRSVSWYQQTPGQGLQFLFEYFSETQRNKGNFPGRFSGRQFSNSRSEMNVSTLELGDSALYLCASSPAGNNEQFFGPGTRLTVL.

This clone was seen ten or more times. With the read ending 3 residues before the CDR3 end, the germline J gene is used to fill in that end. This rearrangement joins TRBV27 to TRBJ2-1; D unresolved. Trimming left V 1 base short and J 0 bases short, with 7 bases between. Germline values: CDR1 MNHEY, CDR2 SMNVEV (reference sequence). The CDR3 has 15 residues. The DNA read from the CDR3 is TGTGCCAGCAGTTTATACTCGAGCTCCTACAATGAG. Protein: CASSLYSSSYNE. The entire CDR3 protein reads CASSLYSSSYNEQFF.

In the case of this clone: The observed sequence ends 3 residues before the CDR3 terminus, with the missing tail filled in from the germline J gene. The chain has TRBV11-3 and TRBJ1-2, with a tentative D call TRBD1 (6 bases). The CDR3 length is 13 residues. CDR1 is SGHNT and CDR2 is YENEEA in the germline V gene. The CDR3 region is CASSRGGGLGYTF. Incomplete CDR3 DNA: TGTGCCAGCAGCCGAGGGGGGGGGCTCGGC. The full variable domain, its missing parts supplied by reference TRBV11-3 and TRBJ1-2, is EAGVVQSPRYKIIEKKQPVAFWCNPISGHNTLYWYLQNLGQGPELLIRYENEEAVDDSQLPKDRFSAERLKGVDSTLKIQPAELGDSAVYLCASSRGGGLGYTFGSGTRLTVV.

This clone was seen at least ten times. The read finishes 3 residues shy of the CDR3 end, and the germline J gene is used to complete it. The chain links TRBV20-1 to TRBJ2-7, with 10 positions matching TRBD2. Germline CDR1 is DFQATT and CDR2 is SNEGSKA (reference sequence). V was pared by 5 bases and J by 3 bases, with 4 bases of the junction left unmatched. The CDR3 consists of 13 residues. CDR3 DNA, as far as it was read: TGCAGTGCTCGGACTAGCGGAAACTACGAG. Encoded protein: CSARTSGNYE. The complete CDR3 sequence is CSARTSGNYEQYF.

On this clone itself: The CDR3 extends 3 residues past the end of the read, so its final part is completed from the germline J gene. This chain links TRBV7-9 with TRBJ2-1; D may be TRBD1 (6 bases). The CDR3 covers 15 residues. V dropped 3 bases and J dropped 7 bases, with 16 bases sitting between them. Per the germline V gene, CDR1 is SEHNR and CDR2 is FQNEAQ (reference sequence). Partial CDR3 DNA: TGTGCCAGCAGCTTTGGCGGACAGAGAATGAATGAG. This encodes CASSFGGQRMNE. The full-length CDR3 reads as CASSFGGQRMNEQFF.

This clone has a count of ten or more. CDR3 bases read: TGTGCCAGCAGGGTCGGGGGAAGGAACACTGAA. Its translation: CASRVGGRNTE. In full, the CDR3 is CASRVGGRNTEAFF. The V call is TRBV2, the J call TRBJ1-1; D is perhaps TRBD1 (5 bases). The CDR3 end falls 3 residues outside the read, so it is completed with the germline J gene. This CDR3 comprises 14 residues. Germline assignment: CDR1 SNHLY and CDR2 FYNNEI. Trimming stripped 6 bases from V and 1 base from J, with 12 bases between.

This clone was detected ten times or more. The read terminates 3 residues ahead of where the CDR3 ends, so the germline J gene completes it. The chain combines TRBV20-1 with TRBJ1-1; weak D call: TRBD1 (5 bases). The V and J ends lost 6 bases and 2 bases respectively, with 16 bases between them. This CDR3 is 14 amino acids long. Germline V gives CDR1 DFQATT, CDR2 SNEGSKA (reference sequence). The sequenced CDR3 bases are TGCAGTGCGCCGGCGACAGACTTTAACACTGAA. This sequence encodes CSAPATDFNTE. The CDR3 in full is CSAPATDFNTEAFF.

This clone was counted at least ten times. The sequenced CDR3 bases are TGCAGTGCTAGAGATCCCTCCGTTCGGCTAGCGGGAGGACCCCTCTCCTACAATGAG. It encodes CSARDPSVRLAGGPLSYNE. The whole CDR3 region reads CSARDPSVRLAGGPLSYNEQFF. The chain uses TRBV20-1 and TRBJ2-1; 11 bases fit TRBD2. The read ends 3 residues shy of where the CDR3 ends; the end is completed using the germline J gene. V was pared by 0 bases and J by 0 bases, with 19 bases of the junction left unmatched. The CDR3 is 22 amino acids. Looked up from germline, CDR1 is DFQATT and CDR2 is SNEGSKA (reference sequence).

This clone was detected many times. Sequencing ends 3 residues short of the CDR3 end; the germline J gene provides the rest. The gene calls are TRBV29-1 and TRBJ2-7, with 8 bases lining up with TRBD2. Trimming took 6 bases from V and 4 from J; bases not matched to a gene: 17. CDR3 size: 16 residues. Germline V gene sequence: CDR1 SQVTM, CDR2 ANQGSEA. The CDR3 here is CSVTKGAGVSSYEQYF. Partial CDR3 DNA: TGCAGCGTGACCAAAGGAGCGGGAGTATCAAGTTACGAG.

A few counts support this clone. CDR3 region: CASSLDRSDGKLFF. Partial CDR3 DNA: TGTGCCAGCAGCTTAGATCGAAGCGACGGAAAG. This chain connects TRBV11-2 to TRBJ2-2; D call uncertain. Coverage ceases 3 residues before the CDR3 finishes, and the germline J gene fills in the end. Looked up from germline, CDR1 is SGHAT and CDR2 is FQNNGV. The CDR3 is 14 amino acids.

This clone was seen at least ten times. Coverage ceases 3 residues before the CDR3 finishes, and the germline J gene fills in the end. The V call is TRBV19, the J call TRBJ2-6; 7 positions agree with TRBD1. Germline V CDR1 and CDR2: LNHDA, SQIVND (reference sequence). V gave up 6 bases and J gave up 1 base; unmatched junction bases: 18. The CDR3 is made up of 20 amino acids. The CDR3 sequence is CASSPARTGSPGSGANVLTF. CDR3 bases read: TGTGCCAGTAGCCCGGCCAGGACAGGAAGCCCAGGGTCTGGGGCCAACGTC.

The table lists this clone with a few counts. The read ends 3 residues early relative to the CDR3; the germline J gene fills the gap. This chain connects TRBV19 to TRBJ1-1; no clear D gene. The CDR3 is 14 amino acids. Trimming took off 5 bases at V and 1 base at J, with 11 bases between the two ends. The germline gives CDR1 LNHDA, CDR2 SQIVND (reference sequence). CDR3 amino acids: CASSYMTQNTEAFF. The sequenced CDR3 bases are TGTGCCAGTAGTTACATGACACAGAACACTGAA. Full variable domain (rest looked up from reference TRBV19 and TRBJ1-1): DGGITQSPKYLFRKEGQNVTLSCEQNLNHDAMYWYRQDPGQGLRLIYYSQIVNDFQKGDIAEGYSVSREKKESFPLTVTSAQKNPTAFYLCASSYMTQNTEAFFGQGTRLTVV.

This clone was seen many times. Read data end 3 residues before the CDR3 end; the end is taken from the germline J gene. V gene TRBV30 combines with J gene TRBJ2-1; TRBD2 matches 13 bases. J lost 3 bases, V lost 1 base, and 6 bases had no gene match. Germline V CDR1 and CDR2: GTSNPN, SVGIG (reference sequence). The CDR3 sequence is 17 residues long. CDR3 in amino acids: CAWSDYGTSGDYNEQFF. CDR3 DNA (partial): TGTGCCTGGAGTGATTACGGGACTAGCGGGGACTACAATGAG.

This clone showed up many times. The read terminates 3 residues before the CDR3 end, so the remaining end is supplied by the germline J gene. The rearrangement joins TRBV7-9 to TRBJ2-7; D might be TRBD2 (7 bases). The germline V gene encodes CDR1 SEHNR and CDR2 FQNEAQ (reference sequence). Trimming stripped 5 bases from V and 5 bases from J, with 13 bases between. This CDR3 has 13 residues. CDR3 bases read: TGTGCCAGCAGCATCCGGGGGGCCGACGAG. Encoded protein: CASSIRGADE. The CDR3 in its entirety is CASSIRGADEQYF.

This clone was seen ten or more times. The covered CDR3 bases are TGCAGTGCTAGAGGGCCCGAGTTAGCGGGAGGGGGCACAGATACG. This codes for CSARGPELAGGGTDT. The whole CDR3 sequence is CSARGPELAGGGTDTQYF. The V call is TRBV20-1, the J call TRBJ2-3, with 11 bases lining up with TRBD2. The read comes to an end 3 residues before the CDR3 does, leaving the germline J gene to fill in the end. The CDR3 extends over 18 amino acids. V shed 1 base and J 1 base; nucleotides not matched to a gene: 10. Germline values: CDR1 DFQATT, CDR2 SNEGSKA (reference sequence).

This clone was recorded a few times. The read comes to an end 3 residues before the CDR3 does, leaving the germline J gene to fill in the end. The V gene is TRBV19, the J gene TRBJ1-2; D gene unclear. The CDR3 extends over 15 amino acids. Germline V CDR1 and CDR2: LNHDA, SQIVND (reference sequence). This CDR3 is CASSSQRGAYNDYTF. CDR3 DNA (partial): TGTGCCAGTAGTAGTCAGCGGGGTGCCTACAATGAC.

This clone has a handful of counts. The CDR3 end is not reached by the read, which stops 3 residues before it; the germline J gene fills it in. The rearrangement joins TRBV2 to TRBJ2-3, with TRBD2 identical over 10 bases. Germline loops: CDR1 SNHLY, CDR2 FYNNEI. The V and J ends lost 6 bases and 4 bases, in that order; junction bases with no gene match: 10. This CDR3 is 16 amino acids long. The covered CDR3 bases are TGTGCCAGCAGCCCCTGGCTCGGGACTAGCGCAGATACG. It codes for CASSPWLGTSADT. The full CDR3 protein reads CASSPWLGTSADTQYF.

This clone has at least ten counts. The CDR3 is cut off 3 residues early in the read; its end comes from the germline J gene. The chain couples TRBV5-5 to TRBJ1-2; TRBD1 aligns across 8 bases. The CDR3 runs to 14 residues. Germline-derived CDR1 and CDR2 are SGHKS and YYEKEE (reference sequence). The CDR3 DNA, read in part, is TGTGCCAGCAGCCTCAGGGGGCCGTCTCACGAC. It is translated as CASSLRGPSHD. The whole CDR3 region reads CASSLRGPSHDYTF.